The TCR beta chain under discussion was sequenced for a study of identical twins. Study results and caveats: In cord blood, abundant beta clonotypes had fewer insertions; memory showed no trend.

This CDR3 comprises 16 residues. V lost 5 bases and J 0 bases, leaving 14 bases between the germline ends. Germline loops: CDR1 SGHVS, CDR2 FNYEAQ. Concerning this clonotype itself: The target antigen is unknown.

From the 5' RACE reads, TCRdb called clonotypes with MiXCR, one entry per CDR3 protein. The sample contains 550,000 to 700,000 distinct CDR3 sequences, approximately 22% of which appear only once. These records were also assigned to another study, of T cells expressing NK-cell markers. Turning to that study: Among the eight sequenced donors, seven tested HCMV-seropositive and one tested seronegative. Also leading the CD3+CD56-NKG2C+ fraction in a handful of donors were these clonotypes.

The sequence was collected from a woman in her late teens or twenties in good health. Sample: PBMCs. The chain links TRBV7-6 to TRBJ2-1; D unclear. This CDR3 is CASSRATASSYNEQFF. The CDR3 DNA sequence: TGTGCCAGCAGCCGCGCGACTGCGAGCTCCTACAATGAGCAGTTCTTC.